This T cell receptor beta chain was observed in a study of Tregs in tolerant kidney transplant recipients. On the study more broadly: The nonmyeloablative bone marrow transplants came from related graft donors, with transient mixed chimerism. Study-level findings and limits: Nucleotide sequences could not be compared across some patients' samples due to primer changes.

The CDR3 length is 17 residues. The germline CDR1 and CDR2 sequences are SGHTA and FQGNSA. V dropped 1 base and J dropped 6 bases, with 20 bases sitting between them. Repertoires were generated with immunoSEQ multiplex PCR, while TCRdb's copy carries only in-frame clones and drops some. The table shows over 50,000 clones, with approximately 83% occurring only once. With regard to this clone: What it recognizes is unknown.

An overnight rest at 37°C with approximately 210 IU/ml IL-2 preceded regulatory T cell sorting from thawed PBMCs. The origin of this receptor is a human donor who received a combined kidney and bone marrow transplant. V usage is TRBV7-2 and J usage is TRBJ2-3, with TRBD2 as a possible D gene (7 bases). The sample here was Tregs from blood, taken before the transplant. CDR3 protein: CASSLGVAGAQRDTQYF. The CDR3 region has the DNA TGTGCCAGCAGCTTAGGGGTTGCGGGGGCCCAGCGGGATACGCAGTATTTT.